This TCR beta chain was obtained from a study of blood T cell repertoires in COVID-19. Sequencing was performed with immunoSEQ multiplex PCR; in TCRdb, only in-frame clones are kept and a portion is missing. The sample gives 85,000 to 130,000 clones, approximately 88% of which show up once; more than 4.5% is in the top ten. The CDR3 contains 15 residues. Germline V lookup: CDR1 SGHAT, CDR2 FQNNGV. Trimming removed 1 base at V and 4 bases at J, with 13 bases between. This rearrangement joins TRBV11-2 to TRBJ1-2; maybe TRBD1 (6 bases). What was sequenced was peripheral blood. This TCR came from a human donor in a cohort sampled during active COVID-19. The CDR3 loop is CASSLGGQRIYGYTF. CDR3 in DNA: TGTGCCAGCAGCTTAGGCGGACAGAGGATCTATGGCTACACCTTC.